One and the same sample provided the 11 T cell receptor beta chains below, sequenced in a study of spatial heterogeneity in lung cancer. As for time point: sample taken at primary tumor resection. The authors sequenced whole RNA from tumor, nontumor lung or frozen PBMC without sorting. TCRdb recomputed calls from the 5' RACE reads with MiXCR, one row per CDR3 protein. The repertoire holds approximately 12,000 distinct CDR3 sequences, with approximately 6.2% as singletons. The specimen was normal lung tissue next to the tumor, collected at surgery. The receptors shown here come from a male donor with early-stage non-small cell lung cancer.

This clonotype came up many times. This beta chain is an off-target read within a library intended for alpha chains, so its frequency means little. The rearrangement uses TRBV7-2 and TRBJ2-1; 14 nucleotides agree with TRBD2. The junction had 8 bases not matched to a gene; V was cut back by 5 bases and J by 5 bases. The CDR3 sequence is 17 residues long. The germline V gene has CDR1 SGHTA and CDR2 FQGNSA. CDR3 in DNA: TGTGCCAGCAGCGTCGGGACTAGCGGGGGACTTGACAATGAGCAGTTCTTC. Its protein is CASSVGTSGGLDNEQFF.

This clonotype was seen ten or more times. Because this beta chain is a stray read in a library intended to capture alpha chains, its abundance should not be given much weight. The chain links TRBV20-1 to TRBJ1-5, with TRBD1 matching over 8 bases. The CDR3 totals 14 residues. From germline, CDR1 is DFQATT and CDR2 SNEGSKA (reference sequence). V dropped 3 bases and J dropped 2; count of bases not matched to a gene: 3. The DNA for the CDR3 is TGCAGTGCTAGTCCGGACAGGGGCAATCAGCCCCAGCATTTT. This translates into CSASPDRGNQPQHF.

This clonotype was seen repeatedly, ten times or more. Since the library was made to target alpha chains, this beta chain is a stray read and its abundance is not meaningful. V usage is TRBV24-1 and J usage is TRBJ2-1; a possible D gene is TRBD2 (5 bases). CDR1 and CDR2 from the germline V gene are KGHDR and SFDVKD. This CDR3 is 13 amino acids long. Trimming shortened V by 1 base and J by 8 bases, and 8 bases separated the two germline ends. The CDR3 DNA reads TGTGCCACCAGTGATTTCACTAGTGATGAGCAGTTCTTC. Translation: CATSDFTSDEQFF.

This clonotype appeared many times. Since the library was made to target alpha chains, this beta chain is a stray read and its abundance is not meaningful. The gene calls are TRBV15 and TRBJ2-2, with D perhaps matching TRBD2 (5 bases). CDR3 length: 16 amino acids. CDR1 and CDR2 from the germline V gene are LNHNV and YYDKDF (reference sequence). With 0 bases removed from V and 7 bases from J, the gap between germline ends came to 15 bases. CDR3 DNA sequence: TGTGCCACCAGCAGAGAAGGCCGGGCGAGGGACGGGGAGCTGTTTTTT. Residues: CATSREGRARDGELFF. Filled out from reference TRBV15 and TRBJ2-2, the complete variable domain reads DAMVIQNPRYQVTQFGKPVTLSCSQTLNHNVMYWYQQKSSQAPKLLFHYYDKDFNNEADTPDNFQSRRPNTSFCFLDIRSPGLGDTAMYLCATSREGRARDGELFFGEGSRLTVL.

This clonotype was picked up many times. Found in a library prepared for alpha chains, this beta chain is an off-target read, and its abundance has little meaning. The chain combines TRBV5-6 with TRBJ2-2; D remains unclear. The ends were cut back, 5 bases at V and 1 base at J, with 9 bases in the middle. Looked up from germline, CDR1 is SGHDT and CDR2 is YYEEEE. The CDR3 is made up of 14 amino acids. CDR3 nucleotide sequence: TGTGCCAGCAGGTGGAGAGAGAACACCGGGGAGCTGTTTTTT. Protein: CASRWRENTGELFF.

This clonotype was recorded at least ten times. Within a library made for alpha chains, this beta chain is off target, and its count is uninformative. The chain has TRBV6-5 and TRBJ2-6; 8 bases are shared with TRBD1. V lost 0 bases to trimming and J lost 12 bases; unmatched junction nucleotides: 4. The V gene's germline CDR1 is MNHEY and CDR2 SVGAGI. The CDR3 is made up of 14 amino acids. This CDR3 is CASSYSIQGGVLTF. The CDR3 nucleotides read TGTGCCAGCAGTTACTCGATACAGGGGGGCGTCCTGACTTTC.

This clonotype was found many times. In a library made to pick up alpha chains, this beta chain is a stray read with a size that means little. The chain has TRBV24-1 and TRBJ2-1; 11 nucleotides align to TRBD2. The CDR3 is 17 amino acids. The V gene end was trimmed by 1 base and the J gene end by 5 bases; junction bases not matched to a gene: 6. Germline V lookup: CDR1 KGHDR, CDR2 SFDVKD. The DNA of the CDR3 is TGTGCCACCAGTGATTTCTCGACTAGCGGGGATAACAATGAGCAGTTCTTC. This codes for CATSDFSTSGDNNEQFF.

This clonotype was recorded at least ten times. The library was prepared for alpha chains; this beta chain is a stray read, so its frequency means little. This chain joins TRBV7-2 and TRBJ1-1; D gene unclear. The V end was cut by 1 base, the J end by 12 bases, with 15 bases between. CDR1 is SGHTA and CDR2 is FQGNSA in the germline V gene. The CDR3 covers 13 residues. The CDR3 DNA follows: TGTGCCAGCAGCTTAGAGAGGGATATGGGGTCTTTCTTT. Translating gives CASSLERDMGSFF.

This clonotype was picked up a small number of times. Little can be read into the size of this beta chain, an off-target read in a library designed for alpha chains. J is TRBJ2-5 and V is TRBV7-6; maybe TRBD1 (5 bases). The V gene lost 4 bases and the J gene lost 2 bases, with 11 bases spanning the gap. This CDR3 region has 14 residues. The germline V gene encodes CDR1 SGHVS and CDR2 FNYEAQ. Here the CDR3 DNA reads TGTGCCAGCAGCTCGTCCCAGGGACAAGAGACCCAGTACTTC. As protein: CASSSSQGQETQYF.

The table lists this clonotype with many counts. Since it is a stray read in a library aimed at alpha chains, this beta chain has a size that is not meaningful. The chain has TRBV6-6 and TRBJ2-7; TRBD1 matches at 9 bases. This CDR3 contains 15 residues. CDR1 is MNHNY, CDR2 SVGAGI, per germline (reference sequence). The V gene end was trimmed by 2 bases and the J gene end by 1 base; junction bases not matched to a gene: 3. The CDR3 here is CASSYPGQGSYEQYF. The CDR3 region has the DNA TGTGCCAGCAGTTACCCGGGACAGGGATCCTACGAGCAGTACTTC.

This clonotype ranks as medium-sized. The library was built for alpha chains, so this beta chain is an off-target read and its size means little. The rearrangement uses TRBV5-1 and TRBJ2-1, with 8 bases aligning to TRBD2. The germline CDR1 and CDR2 sequences are SGHRS and YFSETQ. The CDR3 runs 14 residues. Unmatched junction bases numbered 8, after V lost 4 bases and J lost 8 bases. For the CDR3, the DNA is TGCGCCAGCAGCCCAAACGGACTAGCCGATGAGCAGTTCTTC. Translation gives CASSPNGLADEQFF.